The 31 T cell receptor beta chains below all came from one sample that was sequenced in a study of beta chain features in type 1 diabetes. Reverse transcription of all isolated RNA meant that expressed TCRB transcripts were sequenced. Clones were sequenced by immunoSEQ multiplex PCR, and TCRdb holds only the in-frame ones, with some missing. The sample shows around 340,000 clones, 15% to 20% of them seen only once. The sequencing sample was made of naive CD4+ T cells from blood. The origin of the receptors is a woman aged 18 to 35 in good health.

The J gene is TRBJ1-2, the V gene TRBV7-2; 9 nucleotides agree with TRBD1. CDR3 length equals 14 residues. J gave up 7 bases and V 5 bases, and 8 bases lay outside the gene matches. Germline V CDR1 and CDR2: SGHTA, FQGNSA. The CDR3 spells CASSLNRGQIGYTF. In DNA form, the CDR3 reads TGTGCCAGCAGCCTCAACAGGGGGCAGATTGGCTACACCTTC.

The rearrangement links TRBV9 to TRBJ1-6; no reliable D call. This CDR3 is 13 amino acids long. The V and J ends lost 0 bases and 11 bases respectively, with 9 bases between them. The V gene's germline CDR1 is SGDLS and CDR2 YYNGEE. Here the CDR3 reads CASSVVGEPPLHF. The DNA of the CDR3 is TGTGCCAGCAGCGTAGTCGGGGAACCACCCCTCCACTTT.

The chain links TRBV5-1 to TRBJ1-1; 7 nucleotides line up with TRBD1. The CDR3 totals 14 residues. Germline V gene lookup returns CDR1 SGHRS and CDR2 YFSETQ. The junction had 3 bases not matched to a gene; V was cut back by 4 bases and J by 0 bases. In DNA, the CDR3 is TGCGCCAGCAGCACAGACAGGGTGAACACTGAAGCTTTCTTT. Protein: CASSTDRVNTEAFF.

This clone was counted only a few times. This chain joins TRBV5-4 and TRBJ2-3; 12 nucleotides match TRBD2. This CDR3 is built from 15 residues. V shed 4 bases and J 3 bases; nucleotides not matched to a gene: 3. Germline V lookup: CDR1 SGHNT, CDR2 YYREEE (reference sequence). CDR3 loop: CASSPTSGGTDTQYF. The CDR3 DNA reads as TGTGCCAGCAGCCCAACTAGCGGGGGGACAGATACGCAGTATTTT.

The chain employs TRBV6-6 and TRBJ2-6; D gene unclear. CDR3 length: 15 residues. Germline CDR1 and CDR2: MNHNY and SVGAGI (reference sequence). The germline V and J ends were trimmed by 7 bases and 0 bases, with 10 bases remaining between them. CDR3 nucleotides: TGTGCCAGCACTCCCCCAGACTCTGGGGCCAACGTCCTGACTTTC. It translates to CASTPPDSGANVLTF.

V is TRBV7-9 and J is TRBJ2-1; D call uncertain. Germline lookup yields CDR1 SEHNR and CDR2 FQNEAQ (reference sequence). The V end was cut by 1 base, the J end by 9 bases, with 7 bases between. CDR3 length equals 12 residues. The CDR3 reads CASSLEWAEQFF. In DNA form, the CDR3 reads TGTGCCAGCAGCTTAGAGTGGGCTGAGCAGTTCTTC.

In this sample, this clone turned up once. This chain links TRBV7-6 with TRBJ2-3; 8 bases match TRBD2. Unmatched junction bases numbered 4, after V lost 5 bases and J lost 0 bases. Germline CDR1 is SGHVS and CDR2 is FNYEAQ. CDR3 length equals 15 residues. The CDR3 protein is CASSPSGGSTDTQYF. CDR3 DNA: TGTGCCAGCAGCCCGAGCGGGGGAAGCACAGATACGCAGTATTTT.

The chain carries TRBV7-9 and TRBJ1-1, with TRBD1 identical over 8 bases. The germline gives CDR1 SEHNR, CDR2 FQNEAQ (reference sequence). This CDR3 region has 14 residues. V lost 5 bases to trimming and J lost 5 bases; unmatched junction nucleotides: 7. The CDR3: CASSPGQGYTEAFF. The CDR3 DNA is TGTGCCAGCAGCCCCGGACAGGGTTATACTGAAGCTTTCTTT. The entire variable domain, with the rest obtained from reference TRBV7-9 and TRBJ1-1, is as follows: DTGVSQNPRHKITKRGQNVTFRCDPISEHNRLYWYRQTLGQGPEFLTYFQNEAQLEKSRLLSDRFSAERPKGSFSTLEIQRTEQGDSAMYLCASSPGQGYTEAFFGQGTRLTVV.

V gene TRBV21-1 combines with J gene TRBJ1-1. TRBV21-1 is a listed pseudogene. The length of the CDR3 is 16 residues. Here the CDR3 reads CASSKAIEETNTEAFF. As DNA, the CDR3 is TGTGCCAGCAGCAAAGCAATAGAGGAGACGAACACTGAAGCTTTCTTT.

In this sample, this clone turned up a few times. This chain links TRBV30 with TRBJ1-5; no definite D call. In germline, CDR1 is GTSNPN, CDR2 SVGIG (reference sequence). V was pared by 2 bases and J by 2 bases, with 13 bases between. This CDR3 has 15 amino acids. The CDR3 DNA sequence: TGTGCCTGGAGTTTACATGGAGGAGGCAATCAGCCCCAGCATTTT. Its protein is CAWSLHGGGNQPQHF.

This sequence joins TRBV2 and TRBJ1-1; D unclear. This CDR3 is built from 13 residues. V dropped 2 bases and J dropped 1 base, with 5 bases sitting between them. Germline CDR1 is SNHLY and CDR2 is FYNNEI. The CDR3 loop is CASSEQENTEAFF. The CDR3, as DNA: TGTGCCAGCAGTGAACAGGAGAACACTGAAGCTTTCTTT.

The chain combines TRBV7-9 with TRBJ2-4; 9 bases match TRBD1. The CDR3 runs to 14 residues. The junction had 7 bases not matched to a gene; V was cut back by 4 bases and J by 9 bases. Germline CDR1 is SEHNR and CDR2 is FQNEAQ (reference sequence). The CDR3 reads CASSSPGQGSIQYF. DNA for the CDR3: TGTGCCAGCAGCTCCCCGGGACAGGGTTCCATTCAGTACTTC.

This chain joins TRBV2 and TRBJ2-2; D is undetermined. The ends were cut back, 4 bases at V and 0 bases at J, with 9 bases in the middle. The CDR3 loop spans 15 amino acids. Germline V gene data show CDR1 as SNHLY and CDR2 as FYNNEI. CDR3 residues: CASSVREANTGELFF. The CDR3 region has the DNA TGTGCCAGCAGTGTGAGAGAGGCGAACACCGGGGAGCTGTTTTTT.

The V call is TRBV5-4, the J call TRBJ1-4, with TRBD1 matching 8 bases. The CDR3 runs 14 residues. Germline V CDR1 and CDR2: SGHNT, YYREEE (reference sequence). Unmatched junction bases numbered 4, after V lost 3 bases and J lost 6 bases. In DNA form, the CDR3 reads TGTGCCAGCAGCTCGGACAGGGCATATGAAAAACTGTTTTTT. It yields the protein CASSSDRAYEKLFF.

This clone was found a few times. The CDR3 sequence is CAWSVQQYTGELFF. In nucleotides, the CDR3 is TGTGCCTGGAGTGTACAACAGTACACCGGGGAGCTGTTTTTT. The chain combines TRBV30 with TRBJ2-2; D is unresolved. CDR1 is GTSNPN and CDR2 is SVGIG in the germline V gene (reference sequence). Trimming took off 0 bases at V and 3 bases at J, with 8 bases between the two ends. The CDR3 spans 14 residues.

This clone was observed a few times. The chain combines TRBV9 with TRBJ1-4, with D perhaps TRBD1 (6 bases). Trimming shortened V by 3 bases and J by 5 bases, and 11 bases separated the two germline ends. The CDR3 is 14 amino acids. CDR1 is SGDLS, CDR2 YYNGEE, per germline. The CDR3 region has the DNA TGTGCCAGCAGCGCAGGACAGTACAATGAAAAACTGTTTTTT. As protein: CASSAGQYNEKLFF.

The chain carries TRBV29-1 and TRBJ1-2; D gene ambiguous. The germline V gene encodes CDR1 SQVTM and CDR2 ANQGSEA. The CDR3 is made up of 12 amino acids. Trimming left V 4 bases short and J 5 bases short, with 11 bases between. CDR3 protein: CSVVEAEYGYTF. The CDR3 nucleotides are TGCAGCGTTGTAGAAGCGGAGTATGGCTACACCTTC.

V is TRBV7-3 and J is TRBJ2-2; 8 bases fit TRBD2. Trimming removed 8 bases from V and 4 bases from J; junction bases left unmatched: 3. CDR1 and CDR2 from the germline V gene are SGHTA and FQGTGA. The CDR3 has 13 amino acids. The CDR3 here is CASRAGATGELFF. The CDR3 DNA sequence: TGTGCCAGCCGAGCGGGGGCCACCGGGGAGCTGTTTTTT.

This clone turned up a few times. The V call is TRBV5-4, the J call TRBJ1-2; 8 bases align to TRBD1. J lost 4 bases, V lost 5 bases, and 7 bases had no gene match. The CDR3 has 14 amino acids. The germline V gene encodes CDR1 SGHNT and CDR2 YYREEE (reference sequence). CDR3 in amino acids: CASRPGQGIYGYTF. The CDR3 DNA is TGTGCCAGCAGACCCGGACAGGGAATCTATGGCTACACCTTC.

The chain recombines TRBV6-6 with TRBJ1-2; 7 nucleotides line up with TRBD1. Germline V gives CDR1 MNHNY, CDR2 SVGAGI (reference sequence). Trimming cost V 4 bases and J 12 bases; bases outside gene matches: 5. CDR3 length equals 11 residues. The CDR3 region is CASSSDRVNTF. Here the CDR3 DNA reads TGTGCCAGCAGTTCAGACAGGGTTAACACCTTC.

For this clone: The identical CDR3 is also encoded by other nucleotide sequences in the sample. The rearrangement uses TRBV18 and TRBJ1-1; D call uncertain. Germline CDR1 is KGHSH and CDR2 is LQKENI. The V end lost 3 bases, the J end lost 1 base, and 6 bases lay between the germline ends. This CDR3 is 13 amino acids long. Here the CDR3 DNA reads TGTGCCAGCTCACCGGGCTCGAACACTGAAGCTTTCTTT. Translation: CASSPGSNTEAFF.

The chain carries TRBV9 and TRBJ2-7; TRBD2 matches at 8 bases. The germline gives CDR1 SGDLS, CDR2 YYNGEE. The CDR3 loop spans 15 amino acids. Unmatched junction bases numbered 6, after V lost 0 bases and J lost 4 bases. The CDR3 protein is CASSVGGGGLYEQYF. In DNA, the CDR3 is TGTGCCAGCAGCGTAGGGGGCGGGGGGCTTTACGAGCAGTACTTC.

The table lists this clone with a count of one. The chain joins TRBV5-1 to TRBJ2-2; 10 bases line up with TRBD1. The CDR3 is made up of 17 amino acids. Germline loops: CDR1 SGHRS, CDR2 YFSETQ. The V segment lost 6 bases and the J segment 0 bases; nucleotides outside the gene matches: 8. CDR3 amino acids: CASIDRQGAANTGELFF. CDR3 nucleotides: TGCGCCAGCATTGACAGACAGGGGGCGGCGAACACCGGGGAGCTGTTTTTT.

The chain has TRBV7-8 and TRBJ2-2, with 12 positions matching TRBD2. The CDR3 length is 17 residues. CDR1 SGHVS and CDR2 FQNEAQ come from the germline V gene. Losses at the gene ends were 6 bases for V and 1 base for J; bases not matched to a gene: 6. CDR3 loop: CASSLRTSGVNTGELFF. The CDR3, as DNA: TGTGCCAGCAGTTTGAGGACTAGCGGGGTGAACACCGGGGAGCTGTTTTTT.

In its sample, this clone was seen a few times. The chain couples TRBV9 to TRBJ2-3, with 7 bases fitting TRBD1. V lost 2 bases to trimming and J lost 4 bases; unmatched junction nucleotides: 4. CDR1 and CDR2 from the germline V gene are SGDLS and YYNGEE. This CDR3 has 14 amino acids. The CDR3 sequence: CASSVEGGPDTQYF. Here the CDR3 DNA reads TGTGCCAGCAGCGTTGAAGGGGGCCCAGATACGCAGTATTTT.

This clone was observed a few times. One junction end does not reproduce the germline sequence, and a read error may be involved. The CDR3 loop is CASSPRAGTQF. CDR3 nucleotide sequence: TGTGCCAGCAGCCCGCGGGCCGGAACCCAGTTT. The V call is TRBV5-8, the J call TRBJ1-4; no reliable D call. CDR3 length: 11 amino acids. From germline, CDR1 is SGHTS and CDR2 YDEGEE.

The chain employs TRBV9 and TRBJ1-1; D call uncertain. CDR3 length equals 13 residues. The V gene lost 4 bases and the J gene lost 1 base, with 8 bases spanning the gap. Germline V gene data show CDR1 as SGDLS and CDR2 as YYNGEE. CDR3 DNA: TGTGCCAGCAGCCCTCAGAAGAACACTGAAGCTTTCTTT. Its translation is CASSPQKNTEAFF.

This clone has just a few counts. This chain joins TRBV30 and TRBJ1-1; 8 bases line up with TRBD1. The CDR3 is 12 residues long. The ends lost 1 base at V and 5 bases at J; junction bases unmatched: 0. Looked up from germline, CDR1 is GTSNPN and CDR2 is SVGIG (reference sequence). This chain's CDR3 is CAWSGQGTEAFF. The CDR3 DNA follows: TGTGCCTGGAGTGGACAGGGGACTGAAGCTTTCTTT.

The chain combines TRBV4-2 with TRBJ2-3, with D possibly matching TRBD2 (6 bases). CDR3 length equals 16 residues. V was trimmed by 1 base and J by 0 bases, leaving 11 bases between them. CDR1 and CDR2 (germline): LGHNA, YNFKEQ. The CDR3 DNA reads as TGTGCCAGCAGCCAAGCGGCTAGCGTGAGCACAGATACGCAGTATTTT. Translating gives CASSQAASVSTDTQYF.

In this sample, this clone turned up a few times. The CDR3 protein is CATGNRNTEAFF. CDR3 sequence (DNA): TGTGCGACGGGGAATCGGAACACTGAAGCTTTCTTT. The chain has TRBV19 and TRBJ1-1, with D uncertain. Germline V CDR1 and CDR2: LNHDA, SQIVND (reference sequence). The CDR3 has 12 amino acids.

The chain has TRBV7-2 and TRBJ2-5; no reliable D call. Trimming shortened V by 5 bases and J by 5 bases, and 9 bases separated the two germline ends. Looked up from germline, CDR1 is SGHTA and CDR2 is FQGNSA. The CDR3 contains 12 residues. CDR3 amino acids: CASSPARETQYF. The CDR3 region has the DNA TGTGCCAGCAGCCCTGCTAGGGAGACCCAGTACTTC.